Sequencing of this T cell receptor beta chain was carried out in a study of blood T cell repertoires in COVID-19. The overall study: PBMCs, B-cell-depleted T cells, or T cells were the source of the cDNA or gDNA that made up the material.

This CDR3 has 15 residues. V lost 1 base to trimming and J lost 2 bases, with 11 bases between them. Germline V gene data show CDR1 as SEHNR and CDR2 as FQNEAQ (reference sequence). The repertoire was sequenced with immunoSEQ multiplex PCR; TCRdb's copy has only in-frame clones and lacks some. The sample has some 180,000 clones, 65% to 90% seen once. The origin of this receptor is a human donor in a cohort sampled during active COVID-19. V gene TRBV7-9 combines with J gene TRBJ2-5, with D perhaps matching TRBD1 (5 bases). Sequenced sample: peripheral blood. CDR3 sequence (DNA): TGTGCCAGCAGCTTAGAAAGGGGTTGGCAAGAGACCCAGTACTTC. Residues: CASSLERGWQETQYF.